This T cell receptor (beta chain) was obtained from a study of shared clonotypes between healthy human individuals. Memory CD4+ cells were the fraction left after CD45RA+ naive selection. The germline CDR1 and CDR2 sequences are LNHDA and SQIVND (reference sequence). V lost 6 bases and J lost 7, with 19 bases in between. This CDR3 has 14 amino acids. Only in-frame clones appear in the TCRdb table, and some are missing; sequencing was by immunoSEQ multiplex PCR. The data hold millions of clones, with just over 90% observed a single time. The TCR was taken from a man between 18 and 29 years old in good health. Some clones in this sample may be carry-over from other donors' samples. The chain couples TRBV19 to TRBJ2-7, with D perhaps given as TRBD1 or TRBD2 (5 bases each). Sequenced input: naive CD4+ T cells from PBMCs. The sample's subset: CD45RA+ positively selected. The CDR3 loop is CASSLGPMLGEQYF. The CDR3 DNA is TGTGCCAGTAGCCTGGGACCGATGCTCGGGGAGCAGTACTTC. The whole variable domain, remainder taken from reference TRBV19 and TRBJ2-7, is DGGITQSPKYLFRKEGQNVTLSCEQNLNHDAMYWYRQDPGQGLRLIYYSQIVNDFQKGDIAEGYSVSREKKESFPLTVTSAQKNPTAFYLCASSLGPMLGEQYFGPGTRLTVT.